These 12 T cell receptor beta chains came from one sample sequenced in a study of shared clonotypes between healthy human individuals. Some clones are missing from TCRdb's copy, which holds only in-frame ones; the method was immunoSEQ multiplex PCR. Of some 2,000,000 clones in the sample, nearly 97% were seen once. The sample comprised naive CD4+ T cells sorted from blood. The subset here: CD45RA+ positively selected. The receptors come from a man younger than 30 in good health.

The gene calls are TRBV30 and TRBJ2-1, with 7 bases aligning to TRBD2. Germline loops: CDR1 GTSNPN, CDR2 SVGIG (reference sequence). With 3 bases clipped from V and 7 bases from J, the junction kept 12 bases outside the gene matches. This CDR3 is 15 amino acids long. DNA for the CDR3: TGTGCCTGGAGGGGACTCAGCGGGAAGGGGAATGAGCAGTTCTTC. This sequence encodes CAWRGLSGKGNEQFF.

This sequence joins TRBV9 and TRBJ1-2; D ambiguous. CDR1 SGDLS and CDR2 YYNGEE come from the germline V gene. Deletions cut 3 bases from V and 5 bases from J, with 20 bases between. This CDR3 spans 16 amino acids. CDR3 nucleotide sequence: TGTGCCAGCAGCGCCAGCTCCAAGGTATCCACGTATGGCTACACCTTC. It codes for CASSASSKVSTYGYTF. Drawing the rest from reference TRBV9 and TRBJ1-2, the complete variable domain is DSGVTQTPKHLITATGQRVTLRCSPRSGDLSVYWYQQSLDQGLQFLIQYYNGEERAKGNILERFSAQQFPDLHSELNLSSLELGDSALYFCASSASSKVSTYGYTFGSGTRLTVV.

This chain joins TRBV9 and TRBJ1-1; D might be TRBD1 (6 bases). The germline V and J ends were trimmed by 3 bases and 7 bases, with 19 bases remaining between them. Germline V gene lookup returns CDR1 SGDLS and CDR2 YYNGEE. The CDR3 covers 15 residues. Here the CDR3 DNA reads TGTGCCAGCAGCGCTTATTGGACAGAGGAGATTGAAGCTTTCTTT. This codes for CASSAYWTEEIEAFF.

About this clone: Other nucleotide sequences from this sample produce the same CDR3. The chain uses TRBV18 and TRBJ2-7; TRBD2 matches 10 bases. The CDR3 has 13 amino acids. J was trimmed by 3 bases and V by 5 bases; bases with no gene match: 1. Per germline, CDR1 KGHSH and CDR2 LQKENI. For the CDR3, the DNA is TGTGCCAGCTCATCTAGCGGGAGCTACGAGCAGTACTTC. Translated: CASSSSGSYEQYF.

This clone was detected once. The chain joins TRBV7-8 to TRBJ1-1; D remains unclear. Per germline, CDR1 SGHVS and CDR2 FQNEAQ. This CDR3 has 12 residues. V was trimmed by 6 bases and J by 5 bases, leaving 10 bases between them. This chain's CDR3 is CASSSTGTEAFF. As DNA, the CDR3 is TGTGCCAGCAGTTCAACCGGGACTGAAGCTTTCTTT.

On this clone: This same CDR3 is encoded by further DNA sequences in the sample. The chain links TRBV30 to TRBJ2-3; no firm D call. The germline V gene has CDR1 GTSNPN and CDR2 SVGIG (reference sequence). The V end lost 0 bases, the J end lost 1 base, and 5 bases lay between the germline ends. CDR3 length equals 13 residues. CDR3 in DNA: TGTGCCTGGAGTGTAACAGGCACAGATACGCAGTATTTT. The encoded protein is CAWSVTGTDTQYF.

This chain links TRBV18 with TRBJ2-1; D not resolved. This CDR3 has 14 residues. Germline CDR1 KGHSH, CDR2 LQKENI. The germline V and J ends were trimmed by 2 bases and 10 bases, with 15 bases remaining between them. CDR3 sequence: CASSPTLSDREQFF. CDR3 in DNA: TGTGCCAGCTCACCAACGTTGTCGGATAGGGAGCAGTTCTTC. Full variable domain (remainder filled in from reference TRBV18 and TRBJ2-1): NAGVMQNPRHLVRRRGQEARLRCSPMKGHSHVYWYRQLPEEGLKFMVYLQKENIIDESGMPKERFSAEFPKEGPSILRIQQVVRGDSAAYFCASSPTLSDREQFFGPGTRLTVL.

In this sample, this clone turned up once. The rearrangement uses TRBV28 and TRBJ1-5; tentatively, D is TRBD1 (5 bases). The CDR3 spans 15 residues. With 2 bases removed from V and 6 bases from J, the gap between germline ends came to 14 bases. Germline V gene sequence: CDR1 MDHEN, CDR2 SYDVKM. CDR3 amino acids: CASSLASWGFQPQHF. The CDR3 DNA reads TGTGCCAGCAGTTTAGCCTCCTGGGGGTTTCAGCCCCAGCATTTT.

Note on this clone: The same CDR3 arises from other DNA sequences in this sample as well. The chain carries TRBV2 and TRBJ1-1; 10 nucleotides agree with TRBD1. Germline lookup yields CDR1 SNHLY and CDR2 FYNNEI. J gave up 4 bases and V 6 bases, and 5 bases lay outside the gene matches. The CDR3 extends over 14 amino acids. The CDR3 loop is CASSRTGGSTEAFF. The DNA of the CDR3 is TGTGCCAGCAGCCGGACAGGGGGTTCCACTGAAGCTTTCTTT.

Only one count was recorded for this clone. This sequence joins TRBV5-4 and TRBJ2-7; D is unresolved. CDR3 length equals 14 residues. V dropped 1 base and J dropped 3 bases, with 11 bases sitting between them. Germline V gives CDR1 SGHNT, CDR2 YYREEE (reference sequence). CDR3 nucleotides: TGTGCCAGCAGCTTGTCAGTCTCCCGCTACGAGCAGTACTTC. This translates into CASSLSVSRYEQYF.

V and J are TRBV5-4 and TRBJ1-3; 10 bases map to TRBD1. Trimming took 2 bases from V and 2 from J; bases not matched to a gene: 7. CDR1 is SGHNT and CDR2 is YYREEE in the germline V gene (reference sequence). The CDR3 totals 17 residues. The CDR3, as DNA: TGTGCCAGCAGCTTCTCCCGGGACAGGGGCCCTGGAAACACCATATATTTT. Translating it yields CASSFSRDRGPGNTIYF.

The gene calls are TRBV30 and TRBJ1-2, with TRBD1 matching over 7 bases. This CDR3 is 12 amino acids long. Trimming took 1 base from V and 8 from J; bases not matched to a gene: 4. Germline V gene data show CDR1 as GTSNPN and CDR2 as SVGIG (reference sequence). Here the CDR3 DNA reads TGTGCCTGGAGTGATACAGGGGAGGGCTACACCTTC. The encoded protein is CAWSDTGEGYTF.